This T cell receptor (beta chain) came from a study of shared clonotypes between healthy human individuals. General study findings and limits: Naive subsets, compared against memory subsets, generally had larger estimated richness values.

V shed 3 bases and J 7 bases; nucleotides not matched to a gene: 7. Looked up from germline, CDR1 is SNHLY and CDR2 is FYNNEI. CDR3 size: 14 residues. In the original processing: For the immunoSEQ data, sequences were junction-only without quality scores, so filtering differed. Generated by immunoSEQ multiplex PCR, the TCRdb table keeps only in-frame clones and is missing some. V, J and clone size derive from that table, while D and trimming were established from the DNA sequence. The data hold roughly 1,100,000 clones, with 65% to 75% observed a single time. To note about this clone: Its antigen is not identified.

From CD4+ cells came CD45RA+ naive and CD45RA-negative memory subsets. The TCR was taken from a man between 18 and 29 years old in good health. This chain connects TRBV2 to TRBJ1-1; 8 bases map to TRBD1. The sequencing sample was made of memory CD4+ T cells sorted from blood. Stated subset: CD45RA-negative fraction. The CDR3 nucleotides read TGTGCCAGCAGTGATTGGACAGGGCGCTATGAAGCTTTCTTT. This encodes CASSDWTGRYEAFF.